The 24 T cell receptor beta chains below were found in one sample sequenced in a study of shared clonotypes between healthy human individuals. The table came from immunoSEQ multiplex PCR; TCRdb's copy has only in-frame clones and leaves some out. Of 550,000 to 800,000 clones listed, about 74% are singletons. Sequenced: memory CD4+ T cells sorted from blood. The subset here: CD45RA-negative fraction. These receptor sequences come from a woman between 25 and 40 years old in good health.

CDR3 in DNA: TGTGCCATCAGTGAGTCCGTCGCGGGCTACGAGCAGTACTTC. It translates to CAISESVAGYEQYF. The chain combines TRBV10-3 with TRBJ2-7; the D gene is possibly TRBD2 (5 bases). This CDR3 region has 14 residues. Germline assignment: CDR1 ENHRY and CDR2 SYGVKD. The germline V and J ends were trimmed by 0 bases and 3 bases, with 9 bases remaining between them.

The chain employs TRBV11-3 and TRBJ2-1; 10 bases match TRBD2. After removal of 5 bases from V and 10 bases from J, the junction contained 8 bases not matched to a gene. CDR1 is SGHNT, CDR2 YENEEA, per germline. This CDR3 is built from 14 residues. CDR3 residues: CASSPGTSEEEQFF. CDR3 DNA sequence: TGTGCCAGCAGCCCCGGGACTAGCGAGGAGGAGCAGTTCTTC. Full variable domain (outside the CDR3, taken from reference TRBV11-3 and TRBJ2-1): EAGVVQSPRYKIIEKKQPVAFWCNPISGHNTLYWYLQNLGQGPELLIRYENEEAVDDSQLPKDRFSAERLKGVDSTLKIQPAELGDSAVYLCASSPGTSEEEQFFGPGTRLTVL.

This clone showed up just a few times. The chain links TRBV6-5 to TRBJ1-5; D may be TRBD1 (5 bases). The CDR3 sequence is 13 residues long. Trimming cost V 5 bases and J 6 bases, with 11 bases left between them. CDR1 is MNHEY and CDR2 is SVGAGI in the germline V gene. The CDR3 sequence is CASSLFQGQPQHF. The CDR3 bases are TGTGCCAGCAGTCTATTCCAGGGTCAGCCCCAGCATTTT.

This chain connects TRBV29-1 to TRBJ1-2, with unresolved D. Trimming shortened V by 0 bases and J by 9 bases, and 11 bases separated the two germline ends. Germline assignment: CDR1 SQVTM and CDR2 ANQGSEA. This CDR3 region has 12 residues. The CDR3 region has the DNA TGCAGCGTTGAAGATGTGAGCAAGAGCTACACCTTC. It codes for CSVEDVSKSYTF.

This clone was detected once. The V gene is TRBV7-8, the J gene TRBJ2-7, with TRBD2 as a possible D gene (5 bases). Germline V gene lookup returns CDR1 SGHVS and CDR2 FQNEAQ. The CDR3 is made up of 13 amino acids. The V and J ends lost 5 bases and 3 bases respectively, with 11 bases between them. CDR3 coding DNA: TGTGCCAGCAGCCACCGGGATAGCTACGAGCAGTACTTC. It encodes CASSHRDSYEQYF.

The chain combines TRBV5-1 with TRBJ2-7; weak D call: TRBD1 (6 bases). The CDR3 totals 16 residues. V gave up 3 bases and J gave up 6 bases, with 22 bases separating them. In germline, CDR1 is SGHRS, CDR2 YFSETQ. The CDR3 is CASSWTAGTNLREQYF. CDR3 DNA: TGCGCCAGCAGCTGGACTGCCGGGACAAATCTTCGCGAGCAGTACTTC.

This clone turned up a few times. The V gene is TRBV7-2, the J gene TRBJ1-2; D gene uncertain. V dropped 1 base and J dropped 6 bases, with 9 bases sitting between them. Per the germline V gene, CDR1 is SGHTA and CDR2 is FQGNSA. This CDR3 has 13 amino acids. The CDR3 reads CASSLDRTDGYTF. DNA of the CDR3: TGTGCCAGCAGCTTAGATAGGACGGATGGCTACACCTTC.

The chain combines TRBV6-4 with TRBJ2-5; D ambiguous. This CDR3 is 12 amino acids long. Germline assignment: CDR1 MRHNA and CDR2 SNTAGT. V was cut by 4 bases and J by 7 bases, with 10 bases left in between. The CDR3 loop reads CASSAGIGTQYF. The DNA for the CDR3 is TGTGCCAGCAGTGCCGGTATTGGGACCCAGTACTTC.

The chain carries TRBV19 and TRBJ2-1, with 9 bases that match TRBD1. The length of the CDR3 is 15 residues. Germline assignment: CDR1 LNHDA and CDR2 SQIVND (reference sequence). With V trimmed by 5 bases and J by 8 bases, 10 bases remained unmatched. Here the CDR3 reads CASSSPGQGYDEQFF. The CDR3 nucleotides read TGTGCCAGTAGTTCACCGGGACAGGGTTACGATGAGCAGTTCTTC.

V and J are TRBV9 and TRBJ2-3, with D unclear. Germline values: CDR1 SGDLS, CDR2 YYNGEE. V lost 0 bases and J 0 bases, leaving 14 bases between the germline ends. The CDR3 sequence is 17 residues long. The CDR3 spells CASSVAERVRSTDTQYF. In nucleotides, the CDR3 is TGTGCCAGCAGCGTAGCTGAACGGGTTCGAAGCACAGATACGCAGTATTTT. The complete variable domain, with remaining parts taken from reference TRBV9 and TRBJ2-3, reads DSGVTQTPKHLITATGQRVTLRCSPRSGDLSVYWYQQSLDQGLQFLIQYYNGEERAKGNILERFSAQQFPDLHSELNLSSLELGDSALYFCASSVAERVRSTDTQYFGPGTRLTVL.

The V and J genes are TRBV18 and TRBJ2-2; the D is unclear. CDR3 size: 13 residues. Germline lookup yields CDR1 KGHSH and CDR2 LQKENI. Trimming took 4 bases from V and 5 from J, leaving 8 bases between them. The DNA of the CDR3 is TGTGCCAGCTCACTCGACCTAACCGGGGAGCTGTTTTTT. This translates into CASSLDLTGELFF. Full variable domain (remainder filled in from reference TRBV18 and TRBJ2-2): NAGVMQNPRHLVRRRGQEARLRCSPMKGHSHVYWYRQLPEEGLKFMVYLQKENIIDESGMPKERFSAEFPKEGPSILRIQQVVRGDSAAYFCASSLDLTGELFFGEGSRLTVL.

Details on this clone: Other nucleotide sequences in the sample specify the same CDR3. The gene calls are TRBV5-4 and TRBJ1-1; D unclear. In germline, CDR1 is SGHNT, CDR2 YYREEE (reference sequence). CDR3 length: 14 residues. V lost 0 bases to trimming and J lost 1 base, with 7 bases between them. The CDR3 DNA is TGTGCCAGCAGCTTGGGAGGCCGGAACACTGAAGCTTTCTTT. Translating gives CASSLGGRNTEAFF. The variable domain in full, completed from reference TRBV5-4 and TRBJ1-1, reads ETGVTQSPTHLIKTRGQQVTLRCSSQSGHNTVSWYQQALGQGPQFIFQYYREEENGRGNFPPRFSGLQFPNYSSELNVNALELDDSALYLCASSLGGRNTEAFFGQGTRLTVV.

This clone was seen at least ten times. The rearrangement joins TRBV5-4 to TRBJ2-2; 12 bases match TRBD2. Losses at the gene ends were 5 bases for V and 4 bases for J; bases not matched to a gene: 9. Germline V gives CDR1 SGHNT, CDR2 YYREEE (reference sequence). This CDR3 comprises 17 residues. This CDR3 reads CASSFGTSGLLTGELFF. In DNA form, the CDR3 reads TGTGCCAGCAGTTTTGGGACTAGCGGGCTCCTCACCGGGGAGCTGTTTTTT.

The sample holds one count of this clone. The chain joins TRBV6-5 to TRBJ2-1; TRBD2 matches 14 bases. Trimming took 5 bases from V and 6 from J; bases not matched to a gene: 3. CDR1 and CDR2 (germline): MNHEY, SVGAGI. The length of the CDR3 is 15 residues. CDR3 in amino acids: CASSQGLAGVNEQFF. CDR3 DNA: TGTGCCAGCAGTCAGGGACTAGCGGGAGTCAATGAGCAGTTCTTC.

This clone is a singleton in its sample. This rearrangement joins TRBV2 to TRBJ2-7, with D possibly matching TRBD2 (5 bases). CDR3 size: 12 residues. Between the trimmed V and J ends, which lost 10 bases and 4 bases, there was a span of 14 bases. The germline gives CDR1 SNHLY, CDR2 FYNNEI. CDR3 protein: CAISRGAYEQYF. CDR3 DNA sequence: TGTGCCATAAGCCGGGGAGCATACGAGCAGTACTTC.

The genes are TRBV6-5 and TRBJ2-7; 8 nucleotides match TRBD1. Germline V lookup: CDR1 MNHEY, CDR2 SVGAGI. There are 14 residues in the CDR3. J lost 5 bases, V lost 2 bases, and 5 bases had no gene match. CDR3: CASSYRTGSDEQYF. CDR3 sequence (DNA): TGTGCCAGCAGTTACCGGACAGGGAGCGACGAGCAGTACTTC.

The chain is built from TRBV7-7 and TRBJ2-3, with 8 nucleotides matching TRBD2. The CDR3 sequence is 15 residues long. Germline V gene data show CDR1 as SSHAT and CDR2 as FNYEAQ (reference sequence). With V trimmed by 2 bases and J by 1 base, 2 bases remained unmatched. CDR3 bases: TGTGCCAGCAGCTTAAGCGGGAGTGGCACAGATACGCAGTATTTT. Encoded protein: CASSLSGSGTDTQYF.

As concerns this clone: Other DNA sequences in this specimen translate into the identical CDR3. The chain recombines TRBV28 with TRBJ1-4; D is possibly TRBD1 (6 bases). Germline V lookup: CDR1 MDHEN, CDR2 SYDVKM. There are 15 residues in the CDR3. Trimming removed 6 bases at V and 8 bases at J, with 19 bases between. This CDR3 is CASSPGSSGDEKLFF. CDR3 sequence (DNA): TGTGCCAGCAGCCCCGGGTCCTCAGGGGACGAAAAACTGTTTTTT.

As DNA, the CDR3 is TGTGCCAGCAGCTTAGCTGGCAAGACCTACGAGCAGTACTTC. Translating it yields CASSLAGKTYEQYF. J is TRBJ2-7 and V is TRBV11-2; D remains unclear. Germline V gene lookup returns CDR1 SGHAT and CDR2 FQNNGV. The ends were cut back, 1 base at V and 2 bases at J, with 9 bases in the middle. The CDR3 loop spans 14 amino acids.

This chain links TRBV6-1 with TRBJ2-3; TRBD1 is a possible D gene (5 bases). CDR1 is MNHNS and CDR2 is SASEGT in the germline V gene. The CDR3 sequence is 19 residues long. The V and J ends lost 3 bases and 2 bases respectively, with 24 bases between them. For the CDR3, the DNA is TGTGCCAGCAGTGATCCCCTACAGGCCGTGTACGGCCTCACAGATACGCAGTATTTT. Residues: CASSDPLQAVYGLTDTQYF.

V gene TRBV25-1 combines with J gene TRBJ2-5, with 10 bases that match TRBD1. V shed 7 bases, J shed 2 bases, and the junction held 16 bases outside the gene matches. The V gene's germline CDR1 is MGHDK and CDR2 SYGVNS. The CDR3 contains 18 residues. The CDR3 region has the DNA TGTGCCAGCACTACCGGGACAGGGGACGGACTCTTTCAAGAGACCCAGTACTTC. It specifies CASTTGTGDGLFQETQYF.

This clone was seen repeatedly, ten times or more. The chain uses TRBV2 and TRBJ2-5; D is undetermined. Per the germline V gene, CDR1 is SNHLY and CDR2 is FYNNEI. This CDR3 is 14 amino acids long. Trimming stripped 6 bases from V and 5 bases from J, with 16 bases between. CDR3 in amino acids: CASSPLEIGETQYF. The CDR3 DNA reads TGTGCCAGCAGCCCCCTAGAGATTGGCGAGACCCAGTACTTC. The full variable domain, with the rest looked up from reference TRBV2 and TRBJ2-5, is EPEVTQTPSHQVTQMGQEVILRCVPISNHLYFYWYRQILGQKVEFLVSFYNNEISEKSEIFDDQFSVERPDGSNFTLKIRSTKLEDSAMYFCASSPLEIGETQYFGPGTRLLVL.

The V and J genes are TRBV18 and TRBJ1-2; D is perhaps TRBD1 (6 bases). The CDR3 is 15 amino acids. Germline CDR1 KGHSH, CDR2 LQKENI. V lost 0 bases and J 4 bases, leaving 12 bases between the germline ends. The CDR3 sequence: CASSPPSRDTYGYTF. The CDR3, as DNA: TGTGCCAGCTCACCACCGAGTCGGGACACCTATGGCTACACCTTC.

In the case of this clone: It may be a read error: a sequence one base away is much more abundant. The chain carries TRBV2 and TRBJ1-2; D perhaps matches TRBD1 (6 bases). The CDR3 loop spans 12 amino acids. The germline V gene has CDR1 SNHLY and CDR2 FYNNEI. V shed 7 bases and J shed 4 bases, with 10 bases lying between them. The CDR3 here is CASNWDTYGYTF. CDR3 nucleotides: TGTGCCAGCAACTGGGACACCTATGGCTACACCTTC. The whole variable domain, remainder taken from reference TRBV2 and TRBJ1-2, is EPEVTQTPSHQVTQMGQEVILRCVPISNHLYFYWYRQILGQKVEFLVSFYNNEISEKSEIFDDQFSVERPDGSNFTLKIRSTKLEDSAMYFCASNWDTYGYTFGSGTRLTVV.